This TCR beta chain was identified in a study of cytotoxic CD8 clonotypes in ibrutinib-treated CLL. Study context: Outcomes included some 24 partial and 2 complete responses; after median around 5.5 years, roughly 15 stayed remitted and 12 progressed. Once patients had received a median 12 months of treatment, range 6 to 36, response samples were obtained.

Worth noting for this clone: Its matching antigen is unknown.

This CDR3 contains 8 residues. Per germline, CDR1 DFQATT and CDR2 SNEGSKA (reference sequence). With 4 bases removed from V and 8 bases from J, the gap between germline ends came to 0 bases. Produced via immunoSEQ multiplex PCR; TCRdb's table is partial and in-frame only. The sample carries some 200,000 clones, around 75% recorded once. Study-wide results and limits: A difference in sampling times existed between sustained-remission and progressing patients. Clonality rose at ibrutinib response and fell back toward baseline at progression.

Sequences were derived from PBMCs, sampled after 12 months of ibrutinib treatment. The V call is TRBV20-1, the J call TRBJ2-1; unclear D gene. This sequence originates from a human donor with chronic lymphocytic leukemia. This chain's CDR3 is CSANEQFF. Written as DNA, the CDR3 is TGCAGTGCTAATGAGCAGTTCTTC.